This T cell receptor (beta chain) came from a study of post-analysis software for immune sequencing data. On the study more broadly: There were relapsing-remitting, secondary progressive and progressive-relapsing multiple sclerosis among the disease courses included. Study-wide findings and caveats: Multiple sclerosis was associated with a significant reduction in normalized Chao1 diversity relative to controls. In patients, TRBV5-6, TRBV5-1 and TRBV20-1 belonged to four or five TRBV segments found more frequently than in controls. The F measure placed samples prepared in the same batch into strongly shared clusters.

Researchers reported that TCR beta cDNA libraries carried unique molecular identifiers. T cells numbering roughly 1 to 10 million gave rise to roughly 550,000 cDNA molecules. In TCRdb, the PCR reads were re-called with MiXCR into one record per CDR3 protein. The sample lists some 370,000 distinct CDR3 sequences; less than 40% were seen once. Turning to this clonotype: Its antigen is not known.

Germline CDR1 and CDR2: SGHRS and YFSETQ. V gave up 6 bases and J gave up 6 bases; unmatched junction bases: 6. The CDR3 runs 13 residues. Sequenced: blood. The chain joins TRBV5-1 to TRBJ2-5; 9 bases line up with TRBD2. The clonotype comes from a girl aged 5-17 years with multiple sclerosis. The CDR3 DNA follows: TGCGCCAGCATAAGTAGCGGGGGACAGACCCAGTACTTC. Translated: CASISSGGQTQYF.